The clone carrying this TCR beta chain was detected only once. Antigen: not known. The CDR3 covers 15 residues. The V end lost 0 bases, the J end lost 5 bases, and 11 bases lay between the germline ends. Germline V gives CDR1 MNHEY, CDR2 SVGAGI. The record originates from a study of PD-1 blockade in classical Hodgkin lymphoma. Across the whole study: Nivolumab was given intravenously to patients at 3 mg/kg every 2 weeks.

Study findings and constraints: Why the repertoires differ is still unclear, perhaps disease activity or prior therapy. Relative to healthy donors, newly diagnosed patients reportedly had lower baseline TCR diversity, which was reported as lower still in relapsed/refractory patients. For complete responders, baseline diversity was comparable to that of newly diagnosed patients.

TCRdb's table, derived via immunoSEQ multiplex PCR, lists solely in-frame clones and lacks some. The sample holds 100,000 or so clones, roughly 91% seen once. No patient escaped relapse after autologous stem cell transplantation, and brentuximab vedotin exposure varied. The chain couples TRBV6-5 to TRBJ1-5, with unresolved D. Sequencing was performed on peripheral blood mononuclear cells (PBMCs), taken before the second cycle of nivolumab. This clonotype was obtained from a human donor with classical Hodgkin lymphoma. CDR3 bases: TGTGCCAGCAGTTACTCCGGCGGTTACGATCAGCCCCAGCATTTT. This gives the protein CASSYSGGYDQPQHF.